This T cell receptor beta chain was profiled in a study of blood T cell repertoires in COVID-19. Method: immunoSEQ multiplex PCR; TCRdb's copy keeps in-frame clones and lacks some. Of 200,000 to 250,000 clones in the sample, under 90% were seen once. This clone was recorded only once. Sequencing was performed on PBMCs or T cells enriched from blood (not recorded which). This TCR was sampled from a man aged 60-69 years who had recovered from COVID-19.

CDR3 region: CASSPLVPGATNEKLFF. The CDR3 nucleotides are TGTGCCAGCTCACCACTAGTTCCGGGGGCAACTAATGAAAAACTGTTTTTT. The V and J genes are TRBV18 and TRBJ1-4, with D perhaps TRBD1 (5 bases). Trimming stripped 1 base from V and 0 bases from J, with 12 bases between. The CDR3 sequence is 17 residues long. Germline V gene lookup returns CDR1 KGHSH and CDR2 LQKENI.